The 29 T cell receptor beta chains given below trace back to one sample, sequenced in a study of blood T cell repertoires in COVID-19. Only in-frame clones appear in the TCRdb table, and some are missing; sequencing was by immunoSEQ multiplex PCR. The data contain 250,000 to 300,000 clones, about 91% of them singletons. The sequencing input was peripheral blood. These receptors were collected from a woman aged 40 to 50 who had recovered from COVID-19.

V gene TRBV5-1 combines with J gene TRBJ2-2; perhaps TRBD2 as D (6 bases). The length of the CDR3 is 16 residues. Germline V CDR1 and CDR2: SGHRS, YFSETQ. V lost 1 base, J lost 0 bases, and 10 bases lay in between. The CDR3 bases are TGCGCCAGCAGCTTGTTGGGCGGGACGAACACCGGGGAGCTGTTTTTT. Its translation: CASSLLGGTNTGELFF.

This clone was observed once. This chain connects TRBV7-9 to TRBJ2-3; 13 nucleotides agree with TRBD2. The CDR3 extends over 15 amino acids. J was trimmed by 10 bases and V by 5 bases; bases with no gene match: 9. CDR1 and CDR2 (germline): SEHNR, FQNEAQ (reference sequence). The CDR3 DNA reads as TGTGCCAGCAGCGCGCCGGGACTAGCGGGAACGGCGCAGTATTTT. This gives the protein CASSAPGLAGTAQYF.

This clone was picked up one time. The rearrangement links TRBV7-9 to TRBJ2-1; 8 bases agree with TRBD2. The CDR3 totals 16 residues. Germline assignment: CDR1 SEHNR and CDR2 FQNEAQ (reference sequence). V gave up 5 bases and J gave up 0 bases; unmatched junction bases: 6. DNA of the CDR3: TGTGCCAGCAGCCGAAGAGCGGGAGTCTCCTACAATGAGCAGTTCTTC. Translating it yields CASSRRAGVSYNEQFF.

The chain uses TRBV18 and TRBJ2-5, with 14 bases lining up with TRBD2. The CDR3 is made up of 17 amino acids. Germline trimming cut 3 bases from V and 5 bases from J; bases unmatched to any gene: 8. The V gene's germline CDR1 is KGHSH and CDR2 LQKENI. The CDR3 coding sequence is TGTGCCAGCTCACCTTTCGGGACTAGCGGGAGTTCGGAGACCCAGTACTTC. This sequence encodes CASSPFGTSGSSETQYF.

CDR3 amino acids: CASSLQGNTQYF. As DNA, the CDR3 is TGTGCCAGCAGTTTACAGGGGAATACGCAGTATTTT. The V and J genes are TRBV28 and TRBJ2-3, with D perhaps matching TRBD1 (6 bases). CDR1 MDHEN and CDR2 SYDVKM come from the germline V gene. V lost 2 bases, J lost 7 bases, and 7 bases lay in between. This CDR3 has 12 residues.

This clone has a handful of counts. In DNA, the CDR3 is TGCAGTGCTAGTAGAGGGACAGGGGTTGGCTACACCTTC. Translating gives CSASRGTGVGYTF. The V call is TRBV20-1, the J call TRBJ1-2; 10 nucleotides agree with TRBD1. Trimming took 3 bases from V and 7 from J; bases not matched to a gene: 5. The CDR3 length is 13 residues. Germline V lookup: CDR1 DFQATT, CDR2 SNEGSKA (reference sequence).

The chain has TRBV3-1 (or the pseudogene TRBV3-2) and TRBJ2-5; the D is unclear. This CDR3 comprises 14 residues. Trimming cost V 0 bases and J 4 bases, with 9 bases left between them. Germline values: CDR1 LGHDT, CDR2 YNNKEL (reference sequence). CDR3 loop: CASSQEGGRETQYF. CDR3 in DNA: TGTGCCAGCAGCCAAGAAGGCGGCAGAGAGACCCAGTACTTC.

The genes are TRBV7-2 and TRBJ2-1, with 9 bases matching TRBD2. V shed 0 bases, J shed 7 bases, and the junction held 7 bases outside the gene matches. The CDR3 extends over 16 amino acids. The V gene's germline CDR1 is SGHTA and CDR2 FQGNSA. CDR3 DNA sequence: TGTGCCAGCAGCTTAGCCGGCGGGGGGGCGGGTAATGAGCAGTTCTTC. It yields the protein CASSLAGGGAGNEQFF.

The chain recombines TRBV7-9 with TRBJ2-2, with 9 bases lining up with TRBD2. With V trimmed by 5 bases and J by 4 bases, 5 bases remained unmatched. The CDR3 length is 15 residues. CDR1 SEHNR and CDR2 FQNEAQ come from the germline V gene (reference sequence). CDR3 sequence reads: CASSEGLAPTGELFF. The DNA for the CDR3 is TGTGCCAGCAGCGAAGGACTAGCGCCCACCGGGGAGCTGTTTTTT. Complete variable domain (other parts from reference TRBV7-9 and TRBJ2-2): DTGVSQNPRHKITKRGQNVTFRCDPISEHNRLYWYRQTLGQGPEFLTYFQNEAQLEKSRLLSDRFSAERPKGSFSTLEIQRTEQGDSAMYLCASSEGLAPTGELFFGEGSRLTVL.

This sequence joins TRBV28 and TRBJ2-3; 7 nucleotides match TRBD2. The trim removed 6 bases at V and 5 bases at J, leaving 2 bases unmatched. The germline V gene has CDR1 MDHEN and CDR2 SYDVKM. The CDR3 consists of 12 residues. This CDR3 reads CASRLAGDTQYF. The DNA for the CDR3 is TGTGCCAGCAGGTTAGCGGGAGATACGCAGTATTTT.

This clone was picked up a small number of times. The V call is TRBV9, the J call TRBJ1-2, with D perhaps TRBD1 (5 bases). The V gene's germline CDR1 is SGDLS and CDR2 YYNGEE. Trimming removed 3 bases from V and 10 bases from J, with 10 bases in between. This CDR3 comprises 11 residues. This CDR3 reads CASSEGAAYTF. In DNA form, the CDR3 reads TGTGCCAGCAGCGAAGGGGCAGCCTACACCTTC.

This chain uses TRBV27 with TRBJ2-6; D is possibly TRBD1 (6 bases). The germline V and J ends were trimmed by 5 bases and 0 bases, with 14 bases remaining between them. The length of the CDR3 is 17 residues. Germline assignment: CDR1 MNHEY and CDR2 SMNVEV (reference sequence). CDR3 coding DNA: TGTGCCAGCAGTCGGTTCCAGGGGTCCTCTGGGGCCAACGTCCTGACTTTC. As protein: CASSRFQGSSGANVLTF.

The genes are TRBV15 and TRBJ2-3; D is unclear. The CDR3 has 11 amino acids. Trimming removed 6 bases from V and 2 bases from J, with 3 bases in between. Germline assignment: CDR1 LNHNV and CDR2 YYDKDF (reference sequence). Here the CDR3 reads CATRYTDTQYF. The CDR3 DNA follows: TGTGCCACCAGGTACACAGATACGCAGTATTTT.

The chain recombines TRBV6-5 with TRBJ2-7; D is unresolved. Per germline, CDR1 MNHEY and CDR2 SVGAGI. The ends were cut back, 5 bases at V and 0 bases at J, with 11 bases in the middle. The CDR3 is made up of 14 amino acids. CDR3 loop: CASSPARSSYEQYV. The CDR3 DNA is TGTGCCAGCAGTCCAGCGCGGAGCTCCTACGAGCAGTACGTC.

The CDR3 DNA reads as TGTGCCAGCAGCGGGACTAGCGGGGGGGGAACGAACACCGGGGAGCTGTTTTTT. Translating gives CASSGTSGGGTNTGELFF. The chain links TRBV5-4 to TRBJ2-2; 16 nucleotides match TRBD2. The CDR3 runs to 18 residues. Germline CDR1 and CDR2: SGHNT and YYREEE (reference sequence). J lost 0 bases, V lost 4 bases, and 3 bases had no gene match.

V and J are TRBV3-1 (or the pseudogene TRBV3-2) and TRBJ2-3, with TRBD2 as a possible D gene (7 bases). CDR1 is LGHDT, CDR2 YNNKEL, per germline (reference sequence). V was clipped by 0 bases and J by 5 bases, with 15 bases between them. This CDR3 region has 16 residues. In nucleotides, the CDR3 is TGTGCCAGCAGCCAAGAGTTGGGGGGGCCTTTAGATACGCAGTATTTT. It encodes CASSQELGGPLDTQYF.

This clone was seen a single time. The chain recombines TRBV6-4 with TRBJ2-3, with 9 nucleotides matching TRBD1. In germline, CDR1 is MRHNA, CDR2 SNTAGT. This CDR3 has 14 residues. V shed 3 bases and J 4 bases; nucleotides not matched to a gene: 2. CDR3 sequence (DNA): TGTGCCAGCAGTGAGGGACAGGGCCCAGATACGCAGTATTTT. Its translation is CASSEGQGPDTQYF.

The chain has TRBV2 and TRBJ2-5; TRBD1 agrees at 7 bases. J gave up 7 bases and V 8 bases, and 7 bases lay outside the gene matches. This CDR3 contains 12 residues. Germline V gene lookup returns CDR1 SNHLY and CDR2 FYNNEI. CDR3 sequence: CASQGTVWTQYF. The CDR3 DNA follows: TGTGCCAGCCAAGGGACAGTCTGGACCCAGTACTTC.

This clone has just a few counts. The chain recombines TRBV5-6 with TRBJ2-7; TRBD1 is a possible D gene (5 bases). CDR1 SGHDT and CDR2 YYEEEE come from the germline V gene. There are 14 residues in the CDR3. Trimming took off 2 bases at V and 2 bases at J, with 11 bases between the two ends. CDR3 sequence (DNA): TGTGCCAGCAGCTTCGGGCAGGGAACCTACGAGCAGTACTTC. This translates into CASSFGQGTYEQYF.

V is TRBV2 and J is TRBJ2-2; the match to TRBD1 covers 7 bases. Germline values: CDR1 SNHLY, CDR2 FYNNEI. CDR3 length: 17 amino acids. The V and J ends lost 6 bases and 1 base, in that order; junction bases with no gene match: 11. This chain's CDR3 is CASSHRQGTWNTGELFF. The CDR3 coding sequence is TGTGCCAGCAGCCACAGACAGGGAACGTGGAACACCGGGGAGCTGTTTTTT. Based on the CDR3 plus reference TRBV2 and TRBJ2-2, the full variable domain is EPEVTQTPSHQVTQMGQEVILRCVPISNHLYFYWYRQILGQKVEFLVSFYNNEISEKSEIFDDQFSVERPDGSNFTLKIRSTKLEDSAMYFCASSHRQGTWNTGELFFGEGSRLTVL.

The J gene is TRBJ2-7, the V gene TRBV5-5; a possible D gene is TRBD1 (6 bases). CDR1 is SGHKS, CDR2 YYEKEE, per germline (reference sequence). The CDR3 covers 15 residues. The ends were cut back, 4 bases at V and 0 bases at J, with 14 bases in the middle. The CDR3 region has the DNA TGTGCCAGCAGCCCGACAGGAGGAAGCTCCTACGAGCAGTACGTC. This codes for CASSPTGGSSYEQYV.

The V call is TRBV5-4, the J call TRBJ1-2, with 7 bases fitting TRBD1. Germline V gene lookup returns CDR1 SGHNT and CDR2 YYREEE (reference sequence). Unmatched junction bases numbered 9, after V lost 3 bases and J lost 7 bases. This CDR3 is 14 amino acids long. As DNA, the CDR3 is TGTGCCAGCAGCTCGGTGGAGGGGGCTCGTGGCTACACCTTC. Its protein is CASSSVEGARGYTF.

The rearrangement links TRBV12-5 to TRBJ2-3; D possibly corresponds to TRBD1 (6 bases). The CDR3 consists of 15 residues. Between the trimmed V and J ends, which lost 5 bases and 4 bases, there was a span of 16 bases. Germline V gene data show CDR1 as LGHNT and CDR2 as FRNRAP. The CDR3 DNA sequence: TGTGCTAGTGGTCCCGGGACATTGAAGCCAGATACGCAGTATTTT. Amino acids: CASGPGTLKPDTQYF.

V gene TRBV19 combines with J gene TRBJ1-4, with 8 bases that match TRBD1. The CDR3 is 14 residues long. V lost 4 bases to trimming and J lost 7 bases; unmatched junction nucleotides: 5. Germline CDR1 is LNHDA and CDR2 is SQIVND (reference sequence). The CDR3 loop is CASSTQGAGEKLFF. The DNA of the CDR3 is TGTGCCAGTAGTACCCAGGGGGCTGGTGAAAAACTGTTTTTT.

For the CDR3, the DNA is TGTGCCAGCAGTATAGGGGGCGCAGGGCAGCCCCAGCATTTT. This codes for CASSIGGAGQPQHF. J is TRBJ1-5 and V is TRBV28; 7 bases agree with TRBD1. Germline CDR1 reads MDHEN; CDR2 reads SYDVKM. The V gene end was trimmed by 5 bases and the J gene end by 7 bases; junction bases not matched to a gene: 8. The length of the CDR3 is 14 residues.

The chain employs TRBV7-2 and TRBJ1-1; D might be TRBD1 (6 bases). The V gene's germline CDR1 is SGHTA and CDR2 FQGNSA. V was cut by 5 bases and J by 11 bases, with 15 bases left in between. This CDR3 comprises 12 residues. The CDR3 loop is CASSPRGQRAFF. CDR3 DNA: TGTGCCAGCAGCCCCAGAGGACAGCGGGCTTTCTTT.

The rearrangement joins TRBV19 to TRBJ2-7; maybe TRBD1 (5 bases). Germline V gene lookup returns CDR1 LNHDA and CDR2 SQIVND (reference sequence). V dropped 6 bases and J dropped 6 bases, with 12 bases sitting between them. The CDR3 consists of 12 residues. CDR3 sequence: CASRSTAIEQYF. The CDR3 DNA follows: TGTGCCAGTAGATCGACAGCGATCGAGCAGTACTTC.

This chain joins TRBV7-9 and TRBJ1-2; the match to TRBD1 covers 9 bases. The CDR3 spans 15 residues. V was clipped by 1 base and J by 5 bases; unmatched bases: 5. The V gene's germline CDR1 is SEHNR and CDR2 FQNEAQ (reference sequence). The CDR3 protein is CASSLGTGEEYGYTF. In nucleotides, the CDR3 is TGTGCCAGCAGCTTAGGGACAGGGGAGGAATATGGCTACACCTTC.

DNA for the CDR3: TGTGCCAGTAGTATAGTTGGAGCGGGGACCGGGGAGCTGTTTTTT. It translates to CASSIVGAGTGELFF. The rearrangement joins TRBV19 to TRBJ2-2; 7 bases match TRBD2. J gave up 5 bases and V 1 base, and 4 bases lay outside the gene matches. Germline V gene sequence: CDR1 LNHDA, CDR2 SQIVND (reference sequence). This CDR3 is 15 amino acids long.